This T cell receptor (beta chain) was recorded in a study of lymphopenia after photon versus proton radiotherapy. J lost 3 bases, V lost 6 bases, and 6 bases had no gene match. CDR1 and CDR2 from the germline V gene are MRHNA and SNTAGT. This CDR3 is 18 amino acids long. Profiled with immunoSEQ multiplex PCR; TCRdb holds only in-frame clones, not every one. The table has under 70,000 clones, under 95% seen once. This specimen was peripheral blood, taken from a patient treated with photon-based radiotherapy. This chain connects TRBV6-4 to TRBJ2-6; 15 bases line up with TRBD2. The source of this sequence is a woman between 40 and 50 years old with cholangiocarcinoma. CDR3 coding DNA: TGTGCCAGCAGAGGACTAGCGGGAGGGCCGTTTGGGGCCAACGTCCTGACTTTC. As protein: CASRGLAGGPFGANVLTF.